The 18 T cell receptor beta chains in this list originate from one sample, sequenced in a study of T cell repertoires in ileal Crohn's disease. Time point indicated: inflamed ileum from the surgical specimen. Sequencing was performed with immunoSEQ multiplex PCR; in TCRdb, only in-frame clones are kept and a portion is missing. Among 12,000 to 15,000 clones listed, around 79% were seen once. Sequencing was done on a sample of ileal tissue. These receptors were collected from an adult with Crohn's disease.

V is TRBV9 and J is TRBJ1-2, with D possibly being TRBD1 (5 bases). Trimming shortened V by 3 bases and J by 1 base, and 10 bases separated the two germline ends. CDR3 length equals 14 residues. Germline lookup yields CDR1 SGDLS and CDR2 YYNGEE. DNA of the CDR3: TGTGCCAGCAGCGCCCCCAGGGATAACTATGGCTACACCTTC. It specifies CASSAPRDNYGYTF.

This chain links TRBV14 with TRBJ2-5; 7 nucleotides align to TRBD2. The germline V gene has CDR1 SGHDN and CDR2 FVKESK. The CDR3 extends over 16 amino acids. With V trimmed by 1 base and J by 5 bases, 10 bases remained unmatched. The CDR3 spells CASSQGTGTNTETQYF. The CDR3 DNA sequence: TGTGCCAGCAGCCAAGGTACCGGGACTAATACGGAGACCCAGTACTTC.

The rearrangement joins TRBV11-2 to TRBJ2-7; 7 bases map to TRBD1. The CDR3 contains 13 residues. The junction had 2 bases not matched to a gene; V was cut back by 4 bases and J by 2 bases. CDR1 is SGHAT, CDR2 FQNNGV, per germline. CDR3 DNA: TGTGCCAGCAGCTCGGGACAGACCTACGAGCAGTACTTC. It yields the protein CASSSGQTYEQYF.

The gene calls are TRBV4-1 and TRBJ2-1, with D possibly called TRBD1 or TRBD2 (5 bases each). The length of the CDR3 is 13 residues. The germline gives CDR1 MGHRA, CDR2 YSYEKL. Trimming left V 7 bases short and J 0 bases short, with 7 bases between. Here the CDR3 DNA reads TGCGCCAGCAAGGGGAGCTCCTACAATGAGCAGTTCTTC. It encodes CASKGSSYNEQFF.

The chain has TRBV6-1 and TRBJ2-7; 8 bases match TRBD1. The V gene's germline CDR1 is MNHNS and CDR2 SASEGT. The CDR3 extends over 15 amino acids. V was pared by 5 bases and J by 0 bases, with 6 bases of the junction left unmatched. The CDR3 sequence: CASSIRQGISYEQYF. CDR3 DNA: TGTGCCAGCAGTATACGACAGGGGATCTCCTACGAGCAGTACTTC.

V gene TRBV2 combines with J gene TRBJ2-4; D assignment may be TRBD1 or TRBD2 (5 bases each). Germline CDR1 SNHLY, CDR2 FYNNEI. The CDR3 has 13 amino acids. V lost 8 bases and J lost 5, with 13 bases in between. CDR3 residues: CASAPGPQNIQYF. The CDR3, as DNA: TGTGCCAGCGCTCCGGGACCCCAAAACATTCAGTACTTC.

This clone appeared a few times. The chain recombines TRBV25-1 with TRBJ1-5, with a possible D match to TRBD1 (5 bases). Between the trimmed V and J ends, which lost 10 bases and 5 bases, there was a span of 15 bases. CDR1 is MGHDK and CDR2 is SYGVNS in the germline V gene. CDR3 length equals 13 residues. The CDR3 is CATGTRGHQPQHF. Written as DNA, the CDR3 is TGTGCCACCGGTACAAGGGGTCATCAGCCCCAGCATTTT.

The chain couples TRBV5-8 to TRBJ2-5; D is unresolved. This CDR3 has 10 residues. V gave up 4 bases and J gave up 2 bases, with 0 bases separating them. CDR1 SGHTS and CDR2 YDEGEE come from the germline V gene. The CDR3 bases are TGTGCCAGCAGCCAAGAGACCCAGTACTTC. Translated: CASSQETQYF.

The chain combines TRBV6-4 with TRBJ2-2; 10 positions agree with TRBD2. V dropped 0 bases and J dropped 6; count of bases not matched to a gene: 1. This CDR3 has 15 amino acids. Germline assignment: CDR1 MRHNA and CDR2 SNTAGT. CDR3 in DNA: TGTGCCAGCAGTGACTCAGCGGGGGGGCCCGGGGAGCTGTTTTTT. This sequence encodes CASSDSAGGPGELFF.

This clone was counted a single time. This chain links TRBV6-6 with TRBJ1-1; 7 bases map to TRBD1. From germline, CDR1 is MNHNY and CDR2 SVGAGI (reference sequence). The ends lost 6 bases at V and 0 bases at J; junction bases unmatched: 4. This CDR3 is built from 14 residues. The chain's CDR3 is CASRPGQLNTEAFF. In DNA, the CDR3 is TGTGCCAGCAGGCCGGGACAGCTGAACACTGAAGCTTTCTTT.

The J gene is TRBJ1-1, the V gene TRBV6-5; no clear D. The CDR3 has 10 amino acids. The germline gives CDR1 MNHEY, CDR2 SVGAGI. V was trimmed by 10 bases and J by 8 bases, leaving 11 bases between them. The DNA for the CDR3 is TGTGCCACCGGAAAAATCGAAGCTTTCTTT. Translating gives CATGKIEAFF.

The chain links TRBV27 to TRBJ1-1, with D tentatively TRBD1 (6 bases). With 6 bases removed from V and 3 bases from J, the gap between germline ends came to 8 bases. The CDR3 loop spans 12 amino acids. Germline assignment: CDR1 MNHEY and CDR2 SMNVEV (reference sequence). The CDR3 DNA is TGTGCCAGCAGGAAGGGGGACACTGAAGCTTTCTTT. Protein product: CASRKGDTEAFF.

V usage is TRBV5-4 and J usage is TRBJ1-3; TRBD1 aligns across 7 bases. Germline V gives CDR1 SGHNT, CDR2 YYREEE (reference sequence). This CDR3 spans 15 amino acids. The trim removed 4 bases at V and 2 bases at J, leaving 6 bases unmatched. The CDR3 DNA sequence: TGTGCCAGCAGCAAGGGACAGACCCCTGGAAACACCATATATTTT. Translation gives CASSKGQTPGNTIYF.

V and J are TRBV6-5 and TRBJ2-7; 8 bases line up with TRBD1. The V gene end was trimmed by 0 bases and the J gene end by 4 bases; junction bases not matched to a gene: 5. CDR1 is MNHEY and CDR2 is SVGAGI in the germline V gene. This CDR3 is 15 amino acids long. The CDR3 DNA sequence: TGTGCCAGCAGTTACTCGAGGGACAGGATATACGAGCAGTACTTC. Translating it yields CASSYSRDRIYEQYF.

This chain joins TRBV7-2 and TRBJ1-5, with D tentatively TRBD1 (5 bases). The V and J ends lost 5 bases and 7 bases respectively, with 12 bases between them. This CDR3 is built from 13 residues. Germline V lookup: CDR1 SGHTA, CDR2 FQGNSA. CDR3: CASSPRDGQPQHF. The CDR3 nucleotides read TGTGCCAGCAGCCCCCGGGACGGCCAGCCCCAGCATTTT.

The V and J genes are TRBV10-3 and TRBJ2-5; the D gene is possibly TRBD1 (6 bases). The germline CDR1 and CDR2 sequences are ENHRY and SYGVKD. V was trimmed by 5 bases and J by 0 bases, leaving 10 bases between them. The CDR3 has 14 residues. CDR3 nucleotides: TGTGCCATCAGTCTAGGGACAAACCAAGAGACCCAGTACTTC. Encoded protein: CAISLGTNQETQYF.

The CDR3 reads CASSVVGRVESPLHF. As DNA, the CDR3 is TGTGCCAGCAGCGTAGTAGGGAGGGTTGAGTCACCCCTCCACTTT. The J gene is TRBJ1-6, the V gene TRBV9; D is unresolved. Per germline, CDR1 SGDLS and CDR2 YYNGEE. The CDR3 sequence is 15 residues long. Deletions cut 0 bases from V and 10 bases from J, with 14 bases between.

This clone was seen just once. V is TRBV18 and J is TRBJ1-2, with TRBD1 as a possible D gene (6 bases). This CDR3 is built from 15 residues. Deletions cut 4 bases from V and 3 bases from J, with 15 bases between. Germline lookup yields CDR1 KGHSH and CDR2 LQKENI. The CDR3 region has the DNA TGTGCCAGCTCACGAGGTCGAGGGGGGGACTATGGCTACACCTTC. It yields the protein CASSRGRGGDYGYTF.